Presented here are 10 T cell receptor beta chains from one specimen sequenced in a study of early T cells in non-severe SARS-CoV-2 infection. Using its own MiXCR run on the 5' RACE reads, TCRdb lists one record per CDR3 protein. The sample holds about 48,000 distinct CDR3 sequences, 7% to 8% seen once. The material sequenced was whole blood. These TCRs come from an adult who was a healthcare worker with PCR-confirmed SARS-CoV-2 infection or an uninfected control (not recorded which).

The table lists this clonotype with a few counts. The chain is built from TRBV6-1 and TRBJ2-7; 10 nucleotides align to TRBD1. Losses at the gene ends were 2 bases for V and 2 bases for J; bases not matched to a gene: 3. The CDR3 extends over 15 amino acids. Germline CDR1 and CDR2: MNHNS and SASEGT. CDR3 sequence: CASSELGQGTYEQYF. The CDR3 DNA sequence: TGTGCCAGCAGTGAATTGGGACAGGGGACCTACGAGCAGTACTTC.

This clonotype appeared many times. The chain employs TRBV14 and TRBJ2-1; 7 bases match TRBD2. The germline V gene encodes CDR1 SGHDN and CDR2 FVKESK. Trimming cost V 2 bases and J 7 bases; bases outside gene matches: 2. The CDR3 covers 13 residues. The CDR3 coding sequence is TGTGCCAGCAGCCAACTTAGCGGGAATGAGCAGTTCTTC. Translated: CASSQLSGNEQFF.

The chain's CDR3 is CAWSPKLDTQYF. CDR3 in DNA: TGTGCCTGGAGTCCGAAGTTAGATACGCAGTATTTT. The chain carries TRBV30 and TRBJ2-3; the D is unclear. Trimming cost V 2 bases and J 5 bases, with 8 bases left between them. This CDR3 contains 12 residues. CDR1 and CDR2 from the germline V gene are GTSNPN and SVGIG (reference sequence).

The chain employs TRBV27 and TRBJ2-7, with D perhaps assigned TRBD1 or TRBD2 (5 bases each). This CDR3 is 15 amino acids long. Trimming shortened V by 0 bases and J by 3 bases, and 12 bases separated the two germline ends. From germline, CDR1 is MNHEY and CDR2 SMNVEV (reference sequence). CDR3 DNA: TGTGCCAGCAGTTTATCGGGGGTCGTGGGCTACGAGCAGTACTTC. Protein sequence: CASSLSGVVGYEQYF.

The genes are TRBV11-3 and TRBJ2-7; 8 nucleotides agree with TRBD1. The CDR3 runs 14 residues. Germline CDR1 SGHNT, CDR2 YENEEA. J lost 6 bases, V lost 4 bases, and 8 bases had no gene match. The CDR3 region is CASSSRTGMSEQYF. CDR3 nucleotides: TGTGCCAGCAGCTCCCGGACAGGGATGAGCGAGCAGTACTTC. Full variable domain (rest looked up from reference TRBV11-3 and TRBJ2-7): EAGVVQSPRYKIIEKKQPVAFWCNPISGHNTLYWYLQNLGQGPELLIRYENEEAVDDSQLPKDRFSAERLKGVDSTLKIQPAELGDSAVYLCASSSRTGMSEQYFGPGTRLTVT.

The chain uses TRBV7-3 and TRBJ1-1, with 9 bases that match TRBD1. CDR1 and CDR2 (germline): SGHTA, FQGTGA. The CDR3 has 15 residues. After removal of 5 bases from V and 1 base from J, the junction contained 5 bases not matched to a gene. This CDR3 reads CASSKQGARNTEAFF. The CDR3 DNA sequence: TGTGCCAGCAGCAAACAGGGGGCTAGGAACACTGAAGCTTTCTTT.

At least ten counts were recorded for this clonotype. The rearrangement uses TRBV12-3 or TRBV12-4 and TRBJ1-4; D perhaps matches TRBD1 (5 bases). The CDR3 runs to 13 residues. V lost 1 base and J 8 bases, leaving 8 bases between the germline ends. CDR3 coding DNA: TGTGCCAGCAGTTTAGTTCCAGGGGAAAAACTGTTTTTT. Amino acid sequence: CASSLVPGEKLFF.

Regarding this clonotype: This sequence may be a read error, since a much larger clone differs from it by one base. The chain is built from TRBV10-1 and TRBJ1-5; D gene uncertain. Germline V gene data show CDR1 as WNHNN and CDR2 as SYGVQD (reference sequence). CDR3 size: 14 residues. The DNA of the CDR3 is TGCGCCTGCAGTGAGTCGGGGAACAATCAGCCCCAGCATTTT. Its translation is CACSESGNNQPQHF.

This clonotype was detected ten times or more. The gene calls are TRBV5-7 and TRBJ2-1; no clear D. TRBV5-7 is labeled an ORF, and its function is uncertain. The germline V and J ends were trimmed by 0 bases and 4 bases, with 8 bases remaining between them. CDR3 length: 14 amino acids. CDR3: CASSLGLVYNEQFF. CDR3 nucleotides: TGTGCCAGCAGCTTGGGACTGGTATACAATGAGCAGTTCTTC.

The chain carries TRBV12-3 or TRBV12-4 and TRBJ2-1; TRBD1 is a possible D gene (5 bases). This CDR3 has 12 amino acids. Deletions cut 10 bases from V and 5 bases from J, with 12 bases between. This CDR3 reads CATSSGNNEQFF. The CDR3 region has the DNA TGTGCCACTTCTTCAGGGAACAATGAGCAGTTCTTC.